The clone carrying this T cell receptor beta chain is medium-sized. Sequencing was performed with immunoSEQ multiplex PCR; in TCRdb, only in-frame clones are kept and a portion is missing. The table records some 3,500 clones, about 22% of them present only once. The treatment was: randomized to nivolumab then ipilimumab (arm A) or the reverse (arm B). The data are from a study of sequential checkpoint blockade in melanoma. Study-wide background: Maintenance nivolumab came after either treatment sequence.

The CDR3 is 19 amino acids. After removal of 2 bases from V and 7 bases from J, the junction contained 17 bases not matched to a gene. Germline V gene sequence: CDR1 MNHGY, CDR2 SAAAGT. The sequencing used tumor tissue (inferred from file names), collected from a patient given nivolumab and ipilimumab in sequence. V and J are TRBV6-8 and TRBJ1-6; 7 bases are a match to TRBD1. The source is a human patient with melanoma. Some clones in this sample may be carry-over from other donors' samples. CDR3 coding DNA: TGTGCCAGCAGTTACCTACTCGGCCGAATCGGGACAGAGAATTCACCCCTCCACTTT. Translation gives CASSYLLGRIGTENSPLHF.